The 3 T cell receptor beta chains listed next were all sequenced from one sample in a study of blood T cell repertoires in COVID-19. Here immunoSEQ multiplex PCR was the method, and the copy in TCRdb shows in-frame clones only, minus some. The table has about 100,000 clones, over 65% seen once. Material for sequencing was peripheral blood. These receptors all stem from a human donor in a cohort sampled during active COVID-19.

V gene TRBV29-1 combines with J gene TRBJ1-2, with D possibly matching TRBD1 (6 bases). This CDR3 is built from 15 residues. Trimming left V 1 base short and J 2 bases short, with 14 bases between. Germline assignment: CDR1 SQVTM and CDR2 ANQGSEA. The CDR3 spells CSVEGPGTTNYGYTF. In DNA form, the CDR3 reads TGCAGCGTTGAAGGGCCGGGGACAACGAACTATGGCTACACCTTC.

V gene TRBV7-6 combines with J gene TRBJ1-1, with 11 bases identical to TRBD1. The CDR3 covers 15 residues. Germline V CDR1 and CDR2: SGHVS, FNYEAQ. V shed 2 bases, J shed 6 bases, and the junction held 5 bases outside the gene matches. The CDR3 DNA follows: TGTGCCAGCAGCTTATCTGGGACAGGGGGGGCTGAAGCTTTCTTT. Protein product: CASSLSGTGGAEAFF.

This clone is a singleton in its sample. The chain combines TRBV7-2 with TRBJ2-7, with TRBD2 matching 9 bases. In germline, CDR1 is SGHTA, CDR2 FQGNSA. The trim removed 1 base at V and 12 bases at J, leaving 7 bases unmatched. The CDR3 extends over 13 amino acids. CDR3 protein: CASSLEGGRARYF. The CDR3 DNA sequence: TGTGCCAGCAGCTTAGAAGGCGGGAGGGCCCGGTACTTC.